These T cell receptor beta chains were read from a single sample in a study of T cells after posttransplantation cyclophosphamide. Only in-frame clones appear in the TCRdb table, and some are missing; sequencing was by immunoSEQ multiplex PCR. The sample carries roughly 49,000 clones, about 86% recorded once. The sequencing input was PBMCs. All receptors come from a man aged 30 to 45 with a blood cancer, CMV-positive, and with a related stem cell donor. Each CDR3 is given with its conserved first and last residue. Each record gives: J gene, D gene, clone size, V gene, CDR3 DNA, CDR3 protein. D genes are given only for firm matches. Some rows mark clone size as missing; the rest say once, few, many or name a class of expanded clone.

>TRBJ2-7|TRBD1|.|TRBV27
TGTGCCAGCAGCTGGACAGGGAACACCTACGAGCAGTACTTC
CASSWTGNTYEQYF
>TRBJ2-1|TRBD2|.|TRBV11-3
TGTGCCAGCAGCTCCGCCGGGACTAGGAAAAACAATGAGCAGTTCTTC
CASSSAGTRKNNEQFF
>TRBJ2-7|.|.|TRBV18
TGTGCCAGCTCACCGGATCCTAGCGAGCAGTACTTC
CASSPDPSEQYF
>TRBJ1-5|.|.|TRBV7-2
TGTGCCAGCAGCTTCGGTACAGGGTCCAATCAGCCCCAGCATTTT
CASSFGTGSNQPQHF
>TRBJ1-5|.|.|TRBV28
TGTGCCAGCACCCCCGCGGGGGGGGGTCAGCCCCAGCATTTT
CASTPAGGGQPQHF
>TRBJ2-3|TRBD2|.|TRBV27
TGTGCCAGCAGCTTTGGGGGGGCGGGAGGGCACACAGATACGCAGTATTTT
CASSFGGAGGHTDTQYF
>TRBJ2-3|.|.|TRBV7-2
TGTGCCAGCGCGGAGGGGGGGGTCCCAGATACGCAGTATTTT
CASAEGGVPDTQYF
>TRBJ2-7|.|once|TRBV30
TGTGCCTGGGGTATCGAGCTACACGAGCAGTACTTC
CAWGIELHEQYF
>TRBJ2-1|.|.|TRBV27
TGTGCCAGCAGTTTAGGTTCGTGGGACACCGCCTACAATGAGCAGTTCTTC
CASSLGSWDTAYNEQFF
>TRBJ2-1|.|.|TRBV5-5
TGTGCCAGCAGCCATGCGGGCTCCTACAATGAGCAGTTCTTC
CASSHAGSYNEQFF
>TRBJ2-7|TRBD1|.|TRBV5-1
TGCGCCAGCAGCTTTGGCCAGACAGGGCGCTACGAGCAGTACTTC
CASSFGQTGRYEQYF
>TRBJ1-4|.|few|TRBV10-3
TGTGCCATCAGTGAGTTGGAGGGCCCGGGGGAAAAACTGTTTTTT
CAISELEGPGEKLFF
>TRBJ1-4|TRBD1|.|TRBV30
TGTGCCTGGAGTCGACAGGGTCTGTCTAATGAAAAACTGTTTTTT
CAWSRQGLSNEKLFF
>TRBJ2-3|.|.|TRBV11-3
TGTGCCAGCAGCCCGGGCGGGGCTAGCACAGATACGCAGTATTTT
CASSPGGASTDTQYF
>TRBJ2-7|TRBD1|.|TRBV5-5
TGTGCCAGCAGCTTCTGGCAGGGGGCGCCCGAGCAGTACTTC
CASSFWQGAPEQYF
>TRBJ2-1|.|.|TRBV12-5
TGTGCTAGTGGTTTGGTATTCGTTCGGGCAGGGGAATACAATGAGCAGTTCTTC
CASGLVFVRAGEYNEQFF
>TRBJ2-1|.|once|TRBV4-3
TGCGCCAGCAGCCAAGATAGGACAGAGTACAATGAGCAGTTCTTC
CASSQDRTEYNEQFF
>TRBJ1-2|TRBD1|.|TRBV27
TGTGCCAGCAGTCCAGGATTCCGGGACAGCTATGGCTACACCTTC
CASSPGFRDSYGYTF
>TRBJ2-3|.|.|TRBV5-6
TGTGCCAGCAGCTTGGGAGGCACAGATACGCAGTATTTT
CASSLGGTDTQYF
>TRBJ2-7|.|once|TRBV7-9
TGTGCCAGCAGCCCTACCCCTCCCCTTAGCTCCTACGAGCAGTACTTC
CASSPTPPLSSYEQYF
>TRBJ2-7|.|.|TRBV4-1
TGCGCCAGCAGCCAAGGACTCAGGGGAGTCCGCGAGCAGTACTTC
CASSQGLRGVREQYF
>TRBJ1-1|.|.|TRBV18
TGTGCCAGCTCATACTACGCAGGGCAGAACACTGAAGCTTTCTTT
CASSYYAGQNTEAFF
>TRBJ2-1|TRBD1|.|TRBV29-1
TGCAGCGCCCGGACCCCCAGGGGGCTGGGTGAGCAGTTCTTC
CSARTPRGLGEQFF
>TRBJ2-7|.|few|TRBV11-3
TGTGCCAGCAGCTTTCCGGACAGCAGTCCCAGTAGCTCCTACGAGCAGTACTTC
CASSFPDSSPSSSYEQYF
>TRBJ1-5|.|.|TRBV28
TGTGCCAGCAGACCCCAGGGATTTCAGCCCCAGCATTTT
CASRPQGFQPQHF
>TRBJ1-5|.|.|TRBV7-3
TGTGCCAGCAGCTCACAGGATGGGCAGCCCCAGCATTTT
CASSSQDGQPQHF
>TRBJ2-5|TRBD2|.|TRBV7-6
TGTGCCAGCAGCCCATCAGCGGGATTGGAGACCCAGTACTTC
CASSPSAGLETQYF
>TRBJ2-7|.|.|TRBV4-1
TGCGCCAGCAGCCAAGTCCCTAGAGCAAGCTCCTACGAGCAGTACTTC
CASSQVPRASSYEQYF
>TRBJ1-1|.|.|TRBV6-5
TGTGCCAGCAGCTTCACACAGGGCCGGAACACTGAAGCTTTCTTT
CASSFTQGRNTEAFF
>TRBJ2-7|.|.|TRBV27
TGTGCCAGCAGTTCCCCTATGGGGGCGCGGTACGAGCAGTACTTC
CASSSPMGARYEQYF
>TRBJ1-2|TRBD1|.|TRBV18
TGTGCCAGCTCACCTGGCCCCATTGACAGGGTTTCCCTCTATGGCTACACCTTC
CASSPGPIDRVSLYGYTF
>TRBJ2-7|TRBD1|.|TRBV18
TGTGCCAGCTCACCCAGAGACAGGGTCACCACTTACGAGCAGTACTTC
CASSPRDRVTTYEQYF
>TRBJ2-2|TRBD2|.|TRBV11-2
TGTGCCAGCAGCTCCTTGGAGCGGGGGAACACCGGGGAGCTGTTTTTT
CASSSLERGNTGELFF
>TRBJ1-4|TRBD1|few|TRBV6-5
TGTGCCAGCAGTTCCAGGGGGAGTGCAACTAATGAAAAACTGTTTTTT
CASSSRGSATNEKLFF
>TRBJ2-3|.|.|TRBV15
TGTGCCACCAGCAGAGATAAGATGGTAGCGCCTAGCACAGATACGCAGTATTTT
CATSRDKMVAPSTDTQYF
>TRBJ1-1|TRBD1|.|TRBV5-1
TGCGCCAGCAGCTTGGTGGGACAGCCCAAGAACACTGAAGCTTTCTTT
CASSLVGQPKNTEAFF